The entry below gives a single T cell receptor (beta chain) sequence along with its context. The germline V gene encodes CDR1 GTSNPN and CDR2 SVGIG (reference sequence). This CDR3 has 15 amino acids. V lost 4 bases to trimming and J lost 0 bases, with 13 bases between them. This sample was included in a study of shared clonotypes between healthy human individuals. Using immunoSEQ multiplex PCR, the repertoire was profiled, and TCRdb retains in-frame clones only, with some absent. The data hold millions of clones, with roughly 95% observed a single time. The rearrangement uses TRBV30 and TRBJ1-5; D call uncertain. Sequenced input: naive CD4+ T cells sorted from blood. Subset in this sample: CD45RA+ positively selected. This receptor was identified in a man aged 18-30 years in good health. CDR3 loop: CAWNRGVNSNQPQHF. The CDR3 DNA reads as TGTGCCTGGAATCGGGGAGTGAATAGCAATCAGCCCCAGCATTTT.